This T cell receptor beta chain stems from a study of OX40 agonist ivuxolimab in advanced cancers. General notes on the study: Ivuxolimab was an agonistic, fully human IgG2 monoclonal antibody directed against OX40 (CD134), a costimulatory receptor. Intravenous ivuxolimab was administered to patients every 2 weeks at six dose levels: 0.01, 0.1, 0.3, 1.5, 3 and 10 mg/kg. Of the 50 to 55 dose-escalation patients, hepatocellular carcinoma was present in about 20, melanoma in around 15, renal cell carcinoma in 9 and head and neck cancer in 9. In the dose-escalation cohort, 82.7% of patients were male, and the mean age was around 60 years, with a range of 23 to 79. Prior anti-PD-1, anti-PD-L1 or anti-CTLA-4 therapy was permitted, and approximately 40% of dose-escalation patients had received checkpoint inhibitors. Partial responses occurred in three dose-escalation patients: two with cutaneous melanoma and one with hepatocellular carcinoma. Peripheral TCRbeta sequencing was intended to test whether TCR sequence diversity was altered and clonal T-cell expansion was caused by ivuxolimab. The paper describes the monotherapy dose-escalation part (N ≈ 52 patients) of the phase I trial of ivuxolimab. Overall study outcomes, separate from this receptor: In partial responders in the 0.1-3.0 mg/kg groups, normalized peripheral clonal expansion was found to be among the lowest, especially among CD8+ T cells. Low levels of normalized T-cell clonal expansion were also seen in some nonresponding patients. The antigen specificity of the peripheral T cells that underwent clonal expansion was not determined. After ivuxolimab, more expanded clones were found on average in CD8+ T cells than in CD4+ T cells. Clonal expansion of both CD4+ and CD8+ blood T cells was observed from baseline to week 6 at doses 0.1 to 3.0 mg/kg.

To sequence the TCRbeta CDR3 region, genomic DNA was isolated from the sorted cells. The immunoSEQ Assay was used for sequencing of TCRbeta CDR3 regions. The table was pulled from immuneACCESS by TCRdb, which kept in-frame rearrangements only. Such tables lose some clones; where checked, under half of the loss comes from unresolved V genes, and the rest has no known cause. This sample holds roughly 88,000 clones; 87% were observed only once. Roughly 4% of the sample goes to the ten largest clones. The trial excluded patients who had a history of autoimmune disease or were on systemic immunosuppression. In every dose cohort, peripheral blood was drawn for TCR sequencing at baseline, cycle 4 day 1, and cycle 7 day 1. Samples came from an open-label, multicenter, first-in-human phase I dose-escalation trial of ivuxolimab. Adults with locally advanced or metastatic head and neck squamous cell, hepatocellular, melanoma or renal cell carcinoma were enrolled in the trial. CD4+ and CD8+ T cells were sorted separately from peripheral blood before TCR sequencing.

CDR1 and CDR2, per the germline V gene, are SGHTS and YDEGEE. The trim is 3 bases for V and 4 bases for J, with a gap of 8 bases between the germline ends. The CDR3, from cysteine to phenylalanine, totals 12 residues. Just the 36-base CDR3 DNA is kept, in frame starting at base 1. Of note for this clone: Its antigen is not yet known. There are no base qualities to consult, and no much larger clone falls within one base.

The TCR sequence derives from an adult with an advanced solid tumor such as melanoma, head and neck, liver or kidney cancer. This sample comprised CD4+ or CD8+ T cells sorted from blood, obtained in a trial of the OX40 agonist ivuxolimab. This chain is built from TRBV5-8 and TRBJ2-7, with no reliable assignment of the D segment. The sequenced DNA is TGTGCCAGCAGCTCCTCCGGGTACGAGCAGTACTTC. This gives the protein CASSSSGYEQYF.